This is a list of T cell receptor beta chains from one sample in a study of OX40 agonist ivuxolimab in advanced cancers. Data came from immunoSEQ multiplex PCR; TCRdb stores just in-frame clones and leaves some out. Of around 80,000 clones detected, 84% appear once; the ten largest clones hold around 0.45%. The specimen was CD4+ or CD8+ T cells sorted from blood, collected in a trial of the OX40 agonist ivuxolimab. The receptor source for this set is an adult with an advanced solid tumor such as melanoma, head and neck, liver or kidney cancer. The CDR3 runs from the conserved cysteine through the conserved F or W. The order of the fields is J gene, clone size, D gene, V gene, CDR3 DNA, CDR3 protein. D genes are given only for firm matches. The size of a clone is reported for some rows only, either as once, few or many, or as a class for expanded clones.

>TRBJ2-3|.|TRBD2|TRBV6-5
TGTGCCAGCAGTAGACTAGCGTCTAGCACAGATACGCAGTATTTT
CASSRLASSTDTQYF
>TRBJ2-7|.|.|TRBV6-5
TGTGCCAGCAGTCGATCGGGGACTTTCCCCTACGAGCAGTACTTC
CASSRSGTFPYEQYF
>TRBJ1-6|.|TRBD1|TRBV5-6
TGTGCCAGCAGTAAGGGGACAGGAGATAATTCACCCCTCCACTTT
CASSKGTGDNSPLHF
>TRBJ1-2|few|.|TRBV9
TGTGCCAGCAGCCCTCAACAAAGCCTACGCTATGGCTACACCTTC
CASSPQQSLRYGYTF
>TRBJ1-5|.|.|TRBV6-6
TGTGCCACCCAGTTCGGGGGCGGTAGCAATCAGCCCCAGCATTTT
CATQFGGGSNQPQHF
>TRBJ2-5|.|TRBD1|TRBV5-6
TGTGCCAGCAGAAATACCGCAGACAGGGGGCGAGAGACCCAGTACTTC
CASRNTADRGRETQYF
>TRBJ2-1|.|.|TRBV4-1
TGCGCCAGCAGCCAAGTGGTTGGGGGTGGGGTATACAATGAGCAGTTCTTC
CASSQVVGGGVYNEQFF
>TRBJ1-3|.|.|TRBV18
TGTGCCAGCTCACCATCTTCGGTAAACACCATATATTTT
CASSPSSVNTIYF
>TRBJ1-2|.|TRBD1|TRBV28
TGTGCCAGCAGGAGAAGGGGGCTGGTCTATGGCTACACCTTC
CASRRRGLVYGYTF
>TRBJ1-2|.|TRBD1|TRBV5-1
TGCGCCAGCAGCCCAACAGGGGGCAGGGGCTATGGCTACACCTTC
CASSPTGGRGYGYTF
>TRBJ2-7|.|TRBD2|TRBV6-1
TGTGCCAGCAGTGCGCAGATTGCTAGCGGGGTCTACGAGCAGTACTTC
CASSAQIASGVYEQYF
>TRBJ1-3|.|.|TRBV28
TGTGCCAGCAGTTTTCGTCTACAGCGCTCTGGAAACACCATATATTTT
CASSFRLQRSGNTIYF
>TRBJ2-4|.|.|TRBV7-2
TGTGCCAGCAGCCCCCAGGGTGGGGGAAACATTCAGTACTTC
CASSPQGGGNIQYF
>TRBJ2-1|.|TRBD2|TRBV5-4
TGTGCCAGCAGCTTCCCGAAGCGGGGGGGCCTTGGGAATGAGCAGTTCTTC
CASSFPKRGGLGNEQFF
>TRBJ1-4|once|.|TRBV5-8
TGTGCCAGCAGCTTGGCCTTAGGGGCTTCTAATGAAAAACTGTTTTTT
CASSLALGASNEKLFF
>TRBJ2-5|.|.|TRBV14
TGTGCCAGCAGCCAAGCGACAGAGACTGGACAAGAGACCCAGTACTTC
CASSQATETGQETQYF
>TRBJ2-3|.|TRBD2|TRBV27
TGTGCCAGCAGTCGTAGCGGGGGGGTAGATACGCAGTATTTT
CASSRSGGVDTQYF
>TRBJ2-5|once|.|TRBV4-1
TGCGCCAGCAGCCAAGATGCCAGGGGGGTTCAAGAGACCCAGTACTTC
CASSQDARGVQETQYF
>TRBJ1-1|.|.|TRBV4-3
TGCGCCAGCAGCCAGCAAGGGATGAACACTGAAGCTTTCTTT
CASSQQGMNTEAFF
>TRBJ1-1|.|.|TRBV9
TGTGCCAGCAGCGTAGCAAACAGGGAGAACACTGAAGCTTTCTTT
CASSVANRENTEAFF
>TRBJ2-6|.|.|TRBV19
TGTGCCAGTAGTCGGGCTTTACAGCGCTCTGGGGCCAACGTCCTGACTTTC
CASSRALQRSGANVLTF
>TRBJ2-5|.|TRBD1|TRBV28
TGTGCCAGCAGCCGCCGGACAGGGGCAGAGACCCAGTACTTC
CASSRRTGAETQYF
>TRBJ1-1|.|.|TRBV11-2
TGTGCCAGCAGCTTAGGGCAGGGTACAGTCCAGAACACTGAAGCTTTCTTT
CASSLGQGTVQNTEAFF
>TRBJ1-6|.|.|TRBV5-1
TGCGCCAGCAGCTTGGCCGGAGGGGGCTATAATTCACCCCTCCACTTT
CASSLAGGGYNSPLHF
>TRBJ2-1|.|TRBD2|TRBV7-2
TGTGCCAGCAGCCCGGAAGGGACTAGCGGGGGGAGGCAGTTCTTC
CASSPEGTSGGRQFF
>TRBJ1-2|.|.|TRBV28
TGTGCCAGCAGTTTACACCCGACGGCCTCGAGCTACACCTTC
CASSLHPTASSYTF
>TRBJ2-7|.|.|TRBV21-1
TGTGCCAGCTCAGCTGGAGGGGAGACCCTTTCCTACGAGCAGTACTTC
CASSAGGETLSYEQYF
>TRBJ1-2|.|TRBD1|TRBV7-9
TGTGCCAGCAGCTCTCAGGGACAGAACTATGGCTACACCTTC
CASSSQGQNYGYTF
>TRBJ1-2|.|TRBD1|TRBV5-1
TGCGCCAGCACCGGGACAGGGACAGGCTACACCTTC
CASTGTGTGYTF
>TRBJ1-1|.|TRBD1|TRBV28
TGTGCCAGCTGTACGACAGGGAGGACTGAAGCTTTCTTT
CASCTTGRTEAFF
>TRBJ1-4|.|TRBD1|TRBV2
TGTGGGGGCGGGACAGTTGAAAAACTGTTTTTT
CGGGTVEKLFF
>TRBJ1-5|.|.|TRBV7-2
TGTGCCAGCAGCTTAGACGGACGCAATCAGCCCCAGCATTTT
CASSLDGRNQPQHF
>TRBJ1-1|.|TRBD1|TRBV18
TGTGCCAGCTCACCACCCAGGGGGGGGATGAACACTGAAGCTTTCTTT
CASSPPRGGMNTEAFF
>TRBJ2-2|.|TRBD1|TRBV6-5
TGTGCCAGCAGTAGGACCAGGGGGCGATCCGGGGAGCTGTTTTTT
CASSRTRGRSGELFF
>TRBJ1-2|.|.|TRBV5-5
TGTGCCAGCAGCTTGGTTGGGCCCGGGGGCTACACCTTC
CASSLVGPGGYTF
>TRBJ2-5|.|.|TRBV5-4
TGTGCCAGCAGCTTGGCGAGGAGTGAGACCCAGTACTTC
CASSLARSETQYF
>TRBJ1-2|.|.|TRBV6-5
TGTGCCAGCAGTTACAAAGCGTACTATGGCTACACCTTC
CASSYKAYYGYTF
>TRBJ2-7|once|TRBD2|TRBV7-3
TGTGCCAGCAGCTTATCTAGCGGGCCTACCTACGAGCAGTACTTC
CASSLSSGPTYEQYF
>TRBJ1-3|.|.|TRBV9
TGTGCCAGCAGCGGGACATTGAACACCATATATTTT
CASSGTLNTIYF
>TRBJ2-1|.|TRBD1|TRBV6-4
TGTGCCAGCAGCCCCCTGGGCAGGGGGACCTACAATGAGCAGTTCTTC
CASSPLGRGTYNEQFF
>TRBJ2-1|.|TRBD2|TRBV6-4
TGTGCCAGCAGTGGCTCACTAGCGGGGGCCTACAATGAGCAGTTCTTC
CASSGSLAGAYNEQFF
>TRBJ1-3|.|TRBD1|TRBV7-9
TGTGCCAGCAGCTCCCCACAGGGGGATATTGGAAACACCATATATTTT
CASSSPQGDIGNTIYF
>TRBJ1-5|once|.|TRBV5-1
TGCGCCAGCAGCTTGGCCTACACAAGGGGCAATCAGCCCCAGCATTTT
CASSLAYTRGNQPQHF
>TRBJ1-4|once|.|TRBV9
TGTGCCAGCAGCGCCACAGTGGGCACTAATGAAAAACTGTTTTTT
CASSATVGTNEKLFF
>TRBJ2-7|.|.|TRBV30
TGTGCCTGGAGTGTAGTAGCCCCTTTGTCCGAGCAGTACTTC
CAWSVVAPLSEQYF
>TRBJ1-3|.|.|TRBV27
TGTGCCAGCAGTTTATCTATACGAAACACCATATATTTT
CASSLSIRNTIYF
>TRBJ2-1|.|TRBD1|TRBV2
TGTGCCAGCCTTGCAGGGGGCTTACGGGTAAATGAGCAGTTCTTC
CASLAGGLRVNEQFF
>TRBJ1-3|.|.|TRBV2
TGTGCCAGCAGGGAGACTTGGGCCTCTGGAAACACCATATATTTT
CASRETWASGNTIYF
>TRBJ2-6|.|TRBD1|TRBV7-6
TGTGCCAGCAGCTCCCGGGACAGGGCGGGGGCCAACGTCCTGACTTTC
CASSSRDRAGANVLTF
>TRBJ1-1|few|.|TRBV7-9
TGTGCCAGCAGCTTAGCGAGCAGTCAGAACACTGAAGCTTTCTTT
CASSLASSQNTEAFF
>TRBJ1-5|.|TRBD1|TRBV4-3
TGCGCCAGCAGCCAAGATGGAACAGGGGGGCAGCCCCAGCATTTT
CASSQDGTGGQPQHF
>TRBJ2-7|once|.|TRBV5-6
TGTGCCAGCAGCCGGCGGACAAGCTCAAACCCCGCCTACGAGCAGTACTTC
CASSRRTSSNPAYEQYF
>TRBJ1-1|.|.|TRBV6-1
TGTGCCAGCAGTGGTCACATGAACACTGAAGCTTTCTTT
CASSGHMNTEAFF
>TRBJ1-5|.|.|TRBV7-8
TGTGCCAGCAGCTTAGAAGAGGGGGTATGGCAGCCCCAGCATTTT
CASSLEEGVWQPQHF
>TRBJ1-4|.|.|TRBV6-4
TGTGCCAGCAGCTCCAGGGGTTTTGGGGAAAAACTGTTTTTT
CASSSRGFGEKLFF
>TRBJ1-5|.|TRBD1|TRBV7-2
TGTGCCAGCAGCTCCGGACAGGGAATGGGCAATCAGCCCCAGCATTTT
CASSSGQGMGNQPQHF
>TRBJ1-1|.|.|TRBV6-5
TGTGCCAGCAGAAGGGTCGAGAACACTGAAGCTTTCTTT
CASRRVENTEAFF
>TRBJ1-1|few|.|TRBV6-6
TGTGCCAGCAGTTACTCACGAACGAACACTGAAGCTTTCTTT
CASSYSRTNTEAFF
>TRBJ2-5|.|TRBD2|TRBV5-4
TGTGCCAGCAGCTCTCGCCGGACTAGCGGCGGGAGGGGAGAGACCCAGTACTTC
CASSSRRTSGGRGETQYF
>TRBJ2-7|.|TRBD2|TRBV6-5
TGTGCCAGCAGTTACCAGCGGGGGTACGAGCAGTACTTC
CASSYQRGYEQYF